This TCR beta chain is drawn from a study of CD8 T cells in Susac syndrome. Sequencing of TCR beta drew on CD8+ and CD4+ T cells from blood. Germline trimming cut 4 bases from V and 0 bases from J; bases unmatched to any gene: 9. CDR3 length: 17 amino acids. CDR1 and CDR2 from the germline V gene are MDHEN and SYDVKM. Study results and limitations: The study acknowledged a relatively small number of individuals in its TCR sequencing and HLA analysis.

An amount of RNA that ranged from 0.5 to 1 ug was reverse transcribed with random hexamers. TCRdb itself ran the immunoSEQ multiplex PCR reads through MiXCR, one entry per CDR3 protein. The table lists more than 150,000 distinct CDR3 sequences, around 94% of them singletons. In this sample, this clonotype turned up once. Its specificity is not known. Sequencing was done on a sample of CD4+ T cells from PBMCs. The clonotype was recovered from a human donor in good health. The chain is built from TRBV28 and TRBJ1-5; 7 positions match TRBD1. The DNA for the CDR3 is TGTGCCAGCAGTTACAGGGGCCTCCGCAATAGCAATCAGCCCCAGCATTTT. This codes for CASSYRGLRNSNQPQHF.